Included here is one TCR beta chain sequence, with context. This specimen comes from a study of control samples from healthy donors and cancer patients. V lost 3 bases and J 6 bases, leaving 12 bases between the germline ends. The CDR3 contains 14 residues. CDR1 and CDR2 from the germline V gene are KGHSH and LQKENI. The table came from immunoSEQ multiplex PCR; TCRdb's copy has only in-frame clones and leaves some out. Of roughly 88,000 clones in the sample, about 82% were seen once. The sequencing input was blood. The sequence was obtained from a man aged 30 to 45 in good health. V gene TRBV18 combines with J gene TRBJ2-4; D may be TRBD2 (6 bases). The CDR3 nucleotides read TGTGCCAGCTCACCGCTGGGACTTCTAAACATTCAGTACTTC. Its protein is CASSPLGLLNIQYF. The variable domain in full, completed from reference TRBV18 and TRBJ2-4, reads NAGVMQNPRHLVRRRGQEARLRCSPMKGHSHVYWYRQLPEEGLKFMVYLQKENIIDESGMPKERFSAEFPKEGPSILRIQQVVRGDSAAYFCASSPLGLLNIQYFGAGTRLSVL.